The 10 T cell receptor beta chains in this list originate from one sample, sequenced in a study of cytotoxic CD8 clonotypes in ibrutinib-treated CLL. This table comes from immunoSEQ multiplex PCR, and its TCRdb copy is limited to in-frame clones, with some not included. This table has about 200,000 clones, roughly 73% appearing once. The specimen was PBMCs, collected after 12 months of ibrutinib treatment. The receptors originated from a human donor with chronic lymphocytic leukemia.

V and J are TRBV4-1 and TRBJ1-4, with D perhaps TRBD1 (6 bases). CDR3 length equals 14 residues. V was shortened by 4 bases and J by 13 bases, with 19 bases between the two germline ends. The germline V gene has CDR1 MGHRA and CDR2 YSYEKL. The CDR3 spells CASSPTGGTSGLFF. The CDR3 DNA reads TGCGCCAGCAGCCCTACCGGGGGGACAAGCGGACTGTTTTTT.

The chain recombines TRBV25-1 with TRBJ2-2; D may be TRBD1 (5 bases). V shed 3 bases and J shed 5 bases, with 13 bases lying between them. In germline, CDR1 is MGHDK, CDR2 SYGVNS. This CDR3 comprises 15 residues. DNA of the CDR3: TGTGCCAGCAGTGATGGGCAGGGTGGTACCGGGGAGCTGTTTTTT. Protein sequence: CASSDGQGGTGELFF.

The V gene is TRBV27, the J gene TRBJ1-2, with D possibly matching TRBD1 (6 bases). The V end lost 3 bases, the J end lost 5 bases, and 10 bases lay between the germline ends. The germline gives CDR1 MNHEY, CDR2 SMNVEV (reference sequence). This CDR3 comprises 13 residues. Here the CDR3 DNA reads TGTGCCAGCAGTTTGGCAGGGACATATGGCTACACCTTC. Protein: CASSLAGTYGYTF.

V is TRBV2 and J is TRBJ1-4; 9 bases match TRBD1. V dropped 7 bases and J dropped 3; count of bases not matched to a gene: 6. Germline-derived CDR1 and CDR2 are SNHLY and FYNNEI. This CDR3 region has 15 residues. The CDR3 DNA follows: TGTGCCAGCAATACTGGACAGGGGCCTAATGAAAAACTGTTTTTT. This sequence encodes CASNTGQGPNEKLFF. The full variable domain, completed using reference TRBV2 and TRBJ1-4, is EPEVTQTPSHQVTQMGQEVILRCVPISNHLYFYWYRQILGQKVEFLVSFYNNEISEKSEIFDDQFSVERPDGSNFTLKIRSTKLEDSAMYFCASNTGQGPNEKLFFGSGTQLSVL.

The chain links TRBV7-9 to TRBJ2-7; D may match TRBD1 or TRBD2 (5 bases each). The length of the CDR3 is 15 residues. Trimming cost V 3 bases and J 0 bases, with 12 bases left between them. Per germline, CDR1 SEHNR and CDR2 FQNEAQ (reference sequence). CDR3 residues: CASSFTGRSSYEQYF. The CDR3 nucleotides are TGTGCCAGCAGCTTCACGGGACGGAGCTCCTACGAGCAGTACTTC.

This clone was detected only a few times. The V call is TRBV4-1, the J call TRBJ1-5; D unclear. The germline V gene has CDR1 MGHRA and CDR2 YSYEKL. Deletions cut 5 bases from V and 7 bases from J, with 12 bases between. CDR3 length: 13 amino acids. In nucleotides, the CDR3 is TGCGCCAGCAGCTCTGGGCTCGGGCAGCCCCAGCATTTT. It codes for CASSSGLGQPQHF.

The DNA of the CDR3 is TGCGCCAGCAGCTTTTCCGGGAGTAGCTCCTACGAGCAGTACTTC. It yields the protein CASSFSGSSSYEQYF. This chain joins TRBV5-1 and TRBJ2-7; D might be TRBD2 (6 bases). Germline CDR1 SGHRS, CDR2 YFSETQ. Trimming took 2 bases from V and 0 from J, leaving 12 bases between them. CDR3 length: 15 residues.

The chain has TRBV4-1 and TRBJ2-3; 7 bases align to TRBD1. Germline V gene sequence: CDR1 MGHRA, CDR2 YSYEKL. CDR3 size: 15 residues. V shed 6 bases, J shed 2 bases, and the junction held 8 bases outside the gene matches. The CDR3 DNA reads TGCGCCAGCAGACAGGGGTCGCGACTCACAGATACGCAGTATTTT. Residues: CASRQGSRLTDTQYF.

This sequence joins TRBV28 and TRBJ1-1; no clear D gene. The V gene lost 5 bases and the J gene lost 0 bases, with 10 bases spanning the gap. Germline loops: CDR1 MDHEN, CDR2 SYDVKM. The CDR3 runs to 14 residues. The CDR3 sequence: CASSRTDLNTEAFF. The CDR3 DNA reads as TGTGCCAGCAGTCGGACGGATCTGAACACTGAAGCTTTCTTT. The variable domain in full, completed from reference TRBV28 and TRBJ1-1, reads DVKVTQSSRYLVKRTGEKVFLECVQDMDHENMFWYRQDPGLGLRLIYFSYDVKMKEKGDIPEGYSVSREKKERFSLILESASTNQTSMYLCASSRTDLNTEAFFGQGTRLTVV.

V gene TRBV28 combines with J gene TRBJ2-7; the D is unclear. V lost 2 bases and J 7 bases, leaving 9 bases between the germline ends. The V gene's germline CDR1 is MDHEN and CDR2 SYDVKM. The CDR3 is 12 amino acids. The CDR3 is CASSLGPREQYF. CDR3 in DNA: TGTGCCAGCAGTTTAGGGCCGCGGGAGCAGTACTTC.